Listed below are T cell receptor beta chains from one sample, sequenced in a study of Tregs in tolerant kidney transplant recipients. TCRdb's table, derived via immunoSEQ multiplex PCR, lists solely in-frame clones and lacks some. The repertoire includes around 85,000 clones, roughly 90% of them detected once, and about 0.3% sits in the top ten. The sample here was Tregs from blood, taken before the transplant. All receptors come from a human donor who received a combined kidney and bone marrow transplant. The CDR3 runs from the conserved cysteine through the conserved F or W. A D gene is named only where the DNA matches it firmly. Some rows have no size entry. The others give once, few or many, or a class for an expanded clone.

clone size,D gene,J gene,V gene,CDR3 protein,CDR3 DNA
.,TRBD1,TRBJ1-1,TRBV6-5,CASKRGLTEAFF,TGTGCCAGCAAGAGGGGGCTGACTGAAGCTTTCTTT
once,TRBD1,TRBJ1-1,TRBV2,CASATGFTEAFF,TGTGCCAGCGCGACAGGGTTTACTGAAGCTTTCTTT
.,.,TRBJ2-1,TRBV5-1,CASSPTINEQFF,TGCGCCAGCAGCCCGACTATTAATGAGCAGTTCTTC
.,TRBD1,TRBJ2-7,TRBV5-5,CASIRTGDLDEQYF,TGTGCCAGCATAAGGACAGGGGATTTGGACGAGCAGTACTTC
.,.,TRBJ1-1,TRBV11-2,CASSSDRNTEAFF,TGTGCCAGCAGCTCCGACAGGAACACTGAAGCTTTCTTT
.,.,TRBJ2-1,TRBV19,CASNPTYDLLNEQFF,TGTGCCAGTAACCCGACTTACGACCTTCTCAATGAGCAGTTCTTC
.,.,TRBJ1-1,TRBV30,CAWGNTEAFF,TGTGCCTGGGGAAACACTGAAGCTTTCTTT
.,TRBD1,TRBJ2-7,TRBV7-9,CASSGWAGGPSEQYF,TGTGCCAGCAGCGGTTGGGCAGGGGGACCCAGCGAGCAGTACTTC
.,.,TRBJ2-7,TRBV6-1,CASSARTTSYEQYF,TGTGCCAGCAGTGCTCGGACAACCTCCTACGAGCAGTACTTC
.,TRBD2,TRBJ2-5,TRBV18,CASSPSSGIGEEQYF,TGTGCCAGCTCACCTAGTAGCGGGATCGGTGAAGAGCAGTACTTC
.,TRBD1,TRBJ1-1,TRBV19,CASSGQAGTEAFF,TGTGCCAGTAGCGGACAGGCGGGCACTGAAGCTTTCTTT
.,.,TRBJ1-2,TRBV10-2,CASSRGGGYGYTF,TGCGCCAGCTCCAGAGGAGGAGGCTATGGCTACACCTTC
.,.,TRBJ2-1,TRBV6-5,CASSYSPWGEQFF,TGTGCCAGCAGTTACTCGCCGTGGGGTGAGCAGTTCTTC
.,TRBD1,TRBJ1-1,TRBV11-2,CASSPPPWTGNTEAFF,TGTGCCAGCAGCCCCCCTCCCTGGACAGGGAACACTGAAGCTTTCTTT
.,.,TRBJ2-2,TRBV7-2,CASSLNQAGELFF,TGTGCCAGCAGCTTAAATCAAGCCGGGGAGCTGTTTTTT
.,.,TRBJ2-2,TRBV27,CASSFNSVAGELFF,TGTGCCAGCAGTTTCAACAGCGTAGCCGGGGAGCTGTTTTTT
.,.,TRBJ2-5,TRBV5-1,CASSLGPQSTPFQETQYF,TGCGCCAGCAGCTTGGGCCCTCAATCGACCCCTTTCCAAGAGACCCAGTACTTC
.,.,TRBJ2-7,TRBV9,CASSVEEGLWNEQYF,TGTGCCAGCAGCGTAGAGGAAGGTCTATGGAACGAGCAGTACTTC
.,.,TRBJ1-1,TRBV19,CASSDRLNTEAFF,TGTGCCAGTAGTGACAGATTGAACACTGAAGCTTTCTTT
few,.,TRBJ1-1,TRBV28,CASQIVNTEAFF,TGTGCCAGTCAGATAGTGAACACTGAAGCTTTCTTT
.,TRBD2,TRBJ2-3,TRBV10-1,CASSDPMTPLTSGMGDTQYF,TGCGCCAGCAGTGATCCCATGACCCCTCTGACTAGCGGGATGGGTGATACGCAGTATTTT
.,TRBD1,TRBJ1-3,TRBV28,CASRPPPGGGRRGNTIYF,TGTGCCAGCAGGCCCCCCCCAGGGGGGGGGCGACGGGGAAACACCATATATTTT
.,TRBD1,TRBJ1-1,TRBV27,CASSPQEGAITEAFF,TGTGCCAGCAGCCCGCAGGAGGGGGCCATAACTGAAGCTTTCTTT